The 20 T cell receptor beta chains in this list originate from one sample, sequenced in a study of response to subunit inactivated influenza vaccine. MiXCR, run by TCRdb on the RT-PCR reads, gives a single entry per CDR3 protein. In the table there are around 520,000 distinct CDR3 sequences, about 11% of which are singletons. The sample in question was PBMCs from blood, obtained on the day of vaccination. Receptors originate from a man between 50 and 59 years old who received an inactivated influenza vaccine.

This clonotype was counted only a few times. The chain has TRBV12-5 and TRBJ2-1; TRBD2 matches 13 bases. Germline V gives CDR1 LGHNT, CDR2 FRNRAP. The CDR3 contains 15 residues. Trimming cost V 5 bases and J 8 bases; bases outside gene matches: 6. The CDR3 reads CASGDGLAGADEQFF. DNA of the CDR3: TGTGCTAGTGGTGATGGACTAGCGGGGGCAGATGAGCAGTTCTTC.

A few counts support this clonotype. V is TRBV6-5 and J is TRBJ1-6; 11 nucleotides match TRBD1. The CDR3 runs to 17 residues. Germline loops: CDR1 MNHEY, CDR2 SVGAGI. V shed 0 bases and J 7 bases; nucleotides not matched to a gene: 5. CDR3: CASSYSSGTGGNSPLHF. DNA for the CDR3: TGTGCCAGCAGTTACTCGAGTGGGACAGGGGGGAATTCACCCCTCCACTTT.

The V gene is TRBV2, the J gene TRBJ1-3; no definite D call. This CDR3 contains 14 residues. CDR1 and CDR2 (germline): SNHLY, FYNNEI. The V end lost 8 bases, the J end lost 0 bases, and 11 bases lay between the germline ends. CDR3 coding DNA: TGTGCCAGCCGAGTGGATATCTCTGGAAACACCATATATTTT. It specifies CASRVDISGNTIYF.

Remarks on this clonotype: A junction end diverges from the germline sequence, so it may reflect a read error. The chain employs TRBV28 and TRBJ2-3, with 10 bases that match TRBD1. The CDR3 spans 20 residues. Germline V gene sequence: CDR1 MDHEN, CDR2 SYDVKM. In DNA form, the CDR3 reads TGTGCCAGCACCATGTTCGGCTTCCGGGACAGGGGTCGAGGCACAGATATGCAGTATTTT. Its translation is CASTMFGFRDRGRGTDMQYF. Based on the CDR3 plus reference TRBV28 and TRBJ2-3, the full variable domain is DVKVTQSSRYLVKRTGEKVFLECVQDMDHENMFWYRQDPGLGLRLIYFSYDVKMKEKGDIPEGYSVSREKKERFSLILESASTNQTSMYLCASTMFGFRDRGRGTDMQYFGPGTRLTVL.

This clonotype showed up just a few times. This chain links TRBV7-2 with TRBJ2-1; 14 nucleotides match TRBD2. Unmatched junction bases numbered 8, after V lost 2 bases and J lost 8 bases. This CDR3 is built from 17 residues. Germline V gene sequence: CDR1 SGHTA, CDR2 FQGNSA. CDR3 residues: CASSLRTSGRKFDEQFF. CDR3 DNA: TGTGCCAGCAGCTTAAGGACTAGCGGGAGGAAATTCGATGAGCAGTTCTTC.

This clonotype was observed a few times. The V gene is TRBV2, the J gene TRBJ2-5, with 8 bases matching TRBD2. The germline V gene encodes CDR1 SNHLY and CDR2 FYNNEI. The CDR3 is made up of 15 amino acids. V lost 6 bases to trimming and J lost 2 bases; unmatched junction nucleotides: 8. The CDR3 nucleotides are TGTGCCAGCAGCCCGACTAGCGTAGGACAAGAGACCCAGTACTTC. This translates into CASSPTSVGQETQYF.

There are a few counts of this clonotype. The J gene is TRBJ1-6, the V gene TRBV27, with D possibly TRBD1 on 5 matching bases. The ends were cut back, 4 bases at V and 1 base at J, with 17 bases in the middle. The CDR3 length is 18 residues. Germline V gene lookup returns CDR1 MNHEY and CDR2 SMNVEV (reference sequence). The CDR3 loop is CASSSPSRGASYNSPLHF. The CDR3 nucleotides are TGTGCCAGCAGTTCCCCCTCCCGGGGCGCTTCCTATAATTCACCCCTCCACTTT.

This clonotype has ten or more counts. The chain joins TRBV7-6 to TRBJ2-7; D is possibly TRBD1 (6 bases). Germline V gene lookup returns CDR1 SGHVS and CDR2 FNYEAQ. V lost 1 base to trimming and J lost 3 bases, with 7 bases between them. This CDR3 contains 13 residues. Written as DNA, the CDR3 is TGTGCCAGCAGCTTAGAACAGGGCTACGAGCAGTACTTC. This gives the protein CASSLEQGYEQYF.

The gene calls are TRBV5-6 and TRBJ2-5; D perhaps matches TRBD2 (6 bases). CDR3 length equals 15 residues. CDR1 is SGHDT, CDR2 YYEEEE, per germline. The V end lost 1 base, the J end lost 7 bases, and 17 bases lay between the germline ends. CDR3 amino acids: CASSLWGRGGGTQYF. For the CDR3, the DNA is TGTGCCAGCAGCTTGTGGGGACGGGGAGGAGGGACCCAGTACTTC. Filled out from reference TRBV5-6 and TRBJ2-5, the complete variable domain reads DAGVTQSPTHLIKTRGQQVTLRCSPKSGHDTVSWYQQALGQGPQFIFQYYEEEERQRGNFPDRFSGHQFPNYSSELNVNALLLGDSALYLCASSLWGRGGGTQYFGPGTRLLVL.

This clonotype was observed a few times. This chain links TRBV6-5 with TRBJ2-1; D might be TRBD2 (5 bases). This CDR3 region has 14 residues. Trimming cost V 0 bases and J 10 bases, with 13 bases left between them. The germline gives CDR1 MNHEY, CDR2 SVGAGI. In DNA, the CDR3 is TGTGCCAGCAGTTACTCGAGAGGGCGCGGCGAGCAGTTCTTC. It codes for CASSYSRGRGEQFF.

The rearrangement joins TRBV12-3 or TRBV12-4 to TRBJ1-2; D ambiguous. This CDR3 has 15 residues. With 2 bases removed from V and 2 bases from J, the gap between germline ends came to 12 bases. The CDR3 DNA sequence: TGTGCCAGCAGTTTAATCTTAACCCCCAACTATGGCTACACCTTC. This translates into CASSLILTPNYGYTF.

V and J are TRBV9 and TRBJ2-2; D perhaps matches TRBD1 (5 bases). Trimming took 3 bases from V and 7 from J, leaving 16 bases between them. The CDR3 runs to 15 residues. Germline-derived CDR1 and CDR2 are SGDLS and YYNGEE. The CDR3 region has the DNA TGTGCCAGCAGCGCGACGCAGGGAACGGGCGGGGAGCTGTTTTTT. Translated: CASSATQGTGGELFF.

V gene TRBV4-3 combines with J gene TRBJ2-3, with unresolved D. This CDR3 region has 15 residues. Germline V gives CDR1 LGHNA, CDR2 YSLEER. V lost 1 base and J 2 bases, leaving 10 bases between the germline ends. The chain's CDR3 is CASSQVARYTDTQYF. CDR3 sequence (DNA): TGCGCCAGCAGCCAAGTCGCGCGCTACACAGATACGCAGTATTTT.

This clonotype appeared many times. CDR3 in DNA: TGTGCCAGCAGTCACCCTAAGACAGGGTCGGACGAGCAGTACTTC. Its protein is CASSHPKTGSDEQYF. The chain couples TRBV27 to TRBJ2-7; 7 bases agree with TRBD1. The germline gives CDR1 MNHEY, CDR2 SMNVEV (reference sequence). This CDR3 region has 15 residues. J lost 5 bases, V lost 5 bases, and 12 bases had no gene match.

In this sample, this clonotype turned up a few times. The gene calls are TRBV7-9 and TRBJ1-1; D unresolved. The CDR3 is 16 residues long. Between the trimmed V and J ends, which lost 3 bases and 4 bases, there was a span of 18 bases. In germline, CDR1 is SEHNR, CDR2 FQNEAQ (reference sequence). This CDR3 is CASSLMTVVGATEAFF. The CDR3 DNA reads TGTGCCAGCAGCTTGATGACGGTGGTAGGTGCCACTGAAGCTTTCTTT.

As for this clonotype: A much larger clone differs from this one at a single base, so this may be a read error. This chain uses TRBV20-1 with TRBJ2-1; 13 nucleotides align to TRBD2. The germline V gene has CDR1 DFQATT and CDR2 SNEGSKA (reference sequence). This CDR3 is 16 amino acids long. For the CDR3, the DNA is TGCTGTGCTAGAGATCGGACTAGCGGGAGTTGGGGTGAGCAGTTCTTC. This encodes CCARDRTSGSWGEQFF.

The genes are TRBV5-1 and TRBJ2-1; 7 nucleotides match TRBD1. V was clipped by 0 bases and J by 6 bases; unmatched bases: 6. CDR1 and CDR2 (germline): SGHRS, YFSETQ. The CDR3 contains 15 residues. The CDR3 sequence is CASSLAQGVSNEQFF. CDR3 nucleotide sequence: TGCGCCAGCAGCTTGGCCCAGGGGGTAAGCAATGAGCAGTTCTTC. Combining the CDR3 with reference TRBV5-1 and TRBJ2-1 gives the whole variable domain KAGVTQTPRYLIKTRGQQVTLSCSPISGHRSVSWYQQTPGQGLQFLFEYFSETQRNKGNFPGRFSGRQFSNSRSEMNVSTLELGDSALYLCASSLAQGVSNEQFFGPGTRLTVL.

This clonotype was found a few times. The chain joins TRBV12-3 or TRBV12-4 to TRBJ2-7; D is possibly TRBD1 (6 bases). The length of the CDR3 is 14 residues. V was cut by 3 bases and J by 4 bases, with 13 bases left in between. This CDR3 reads CASSFGQGQYEQYF. The CDR3 DNA follows: TGTGCCAGCAGTTTTGGGCAGGGGCAGTACGAGCAGTACTTC.

On this clonotype: The junction shows a germline mismatch at one end, possibly a read error. The chain has TRBV10-3 and TRBJ2-2; 7 bases fit TRBD2. This CDR3 comprises 14 residues. Germline CDR1 reads ENHRY; CDR2 reads SYGVKD. Here the CDR3 DNA reads TGTGCCATCAGCCCTGGACTAGTCTCCTGGGTGCTGCTTTTT. As protein: CAISPGLVSWVLLF.

In its sample, this clonotype was seen many times. This chain joins TRBV12-3 or TRBV12-4 and TRBJ2-3; no reliable D call. The CDR3 loop spans 16 amino acids. The germline V and J ends were trimmed by 1 base and 0 bases, with 11 bases remaining between them. CDR3 amino acids: CASSLVRASSTDTQYF. CDR3 coding DNA: TGTGCCAGCAGTTTAGTTCGGGCCTCTAGCACAGATACGCAGTATTTT.